Sequencing of this T cell receptor beta chain was carried out in a study of beta chain features in type 1 diabetes. Sequencing targeted expressed TCRB transcripts, as all isolated RNA had been reverse transcribed. The assay was immunoSEQ multiplex PCR, and TCRdb's table has in-frame clones only and misses some. The sample holds 250,000 to 300,000 clones, around 7.3% seen once. To note about this clone: No antigen is known for it.

Study outcomes and limitations: At VDJ recombination sites, type 1 diabetes patients had fewer insertions and more deleted nucleotides.

Trimming took 3 bases from V and 3 from J, leaving 8 bases between them. CDR1 and CDR2 (germline): MDHEN, SYDVKM. The length of the CDR3 is 13 residues. V gene TRBV28 combines with J gene TRBJ1-2; D is undetermined. Sequencing was carried out using central memory CD4+ T cells from blood. This clonotype was obtained from a woman younger than 30 in good health. CDR3 region: CASSLGTDYGYTF. CDR3 nucleotides: TGTGCCAGCAGTTTGGGAACAGACTATGGCTACACCTTC.